This entry lists 12 T cell receptor beta chains sequenced from one sample in a study of post-analysis software for immune sequencing data. These receptors lack a known antigen. Overall study results and limits: TRBV segments more frequent in patients than in controls numbered several and included TRBV5-6, TRBV5-1 and TRBV20-1.

Unique molecular identifiers had been added to the TCR beta cDNA libraries. TCRdb re-called the PCR reads through MiXCR, storing one row per CDR3 protein. The table records hundreds of thousands of distinct CDR3 sequences, 30% of them present only once. The sequencing sample was made of blood. The receptors were gathered from a girl aged 5 to 17 with multiple sclerosis.

The rearrangement joins TRBV20-1 to TRBJ1-2; D not certain. This CDR3 is 11 amino acids long. The germline V gene has CDR1 DFQATT and CDR2 SNEGSKA (reference sequence). V lost 2 bases, J lost 8 bases, and 9 bases lay in between. DNA of the CDR3: TGCAGTGCTAGAAGCCAGAAGGGCTACACCTTC. This sequence encodes CSARSQKGYTF.

The rearrangement uses TRBV6-2 or TRBV6-3 and TRBJ2-7; tentatively, D is TRBD2 (6 bases). CDR1 is MNHEY, CDR2 SVGEGT, per germline. CDR3 size: 17 residues. The V and J ends lost 5 bases and 4 bases respectively, with 24 bases between them. CDR3 coding DNA: TGTGCCAGCAGTCCTGCGACCCTTCGCGGGAACAGGTACGAGCAGTACTTC. Translating it yields CASSPATLRGNRYEQYF.

This clonotype was detected only a few times. The chain employs TRBV6-1 and TRBJ1-1, with 7 bases identical to TRBD1. Looked up from germline, CDR1 is MNHNS and CDR2 is SASEGT. V was pared by 6 bases and J by 4 bases, with 5 bases of the junction left unmatched. The CDR3 loop spans 13 amino acids. CDR3 sequence (DNA): TGTGCCAGCAGCAGGGGGAGCGGCACTGAAGCTTTCTTT. Translation: CASSRGSGTEAFF.

A few counts support this clonotype. The gene calls are TRBV6-5 and TRBJ1-6; D possibly corresponds to TRBD1 (5 bases). This CDR3 has 16 amino acids. Looked up from germline, CDR1 is MNHEY and CDR2 is SVGAGI. V was trimmed by 0 bases and J by 7 bases, leaving 13 bases between them. Here the CDR3 DNA reads TGTGCCAGCAGTTACTCAGGGGACGGCCACAATTCACCCCTCCACTTT. Its protein is CASSYSGDGHNSPLHF.

This clonotype occurred a few times. The J gene is TRBJ1-2, the V gene TRBV7-2; D is unresolved. V was clipped by 5 bases and J by 4 bases, with 11 bases between them. CDR1 is SGHTA, CDR2 FQGNSA, per germline. The CDR3 is 13 residues long. Written as DNA, the CDR3 is TGTGCCAGCAGCAACAGACGGCGCTATGGCTACACCTTC. Translating it yields CASSNRRRYGYTF.

V gene TRBV27 combines with J gene TRBJ1-6; the match to TRBD1 covers 10 bases. CDR3 length: 17 amino acids. Losses at the gene ends were 5 bases for V and 4 bases for J; bases not matched to a gene: 8. Germline CDR1 and CDR2: MNHEY and SMNVEV (reference sequence). The CDR3 spells CASSLRQGAAYNSPLHF. The CDR3, as DNA: TGTGCCAGCAGTCTACGACAGGGGGCGGCTTATAATTCACCCCTCCACTTT.

V usage is TRBV27 and J usage is TRBJ1-6, with D uncertain. Trimming shortened V by 7 bases and J by 4 bases, and 8 bases separated the two germline ends. In germline, CDR1 is MNHEY, CDR2 SMNVEV (reference sequence). There are 13 residues in the CDR3. CDR3 nucleotide sequence: TGTGCCAGCACTCGGCAGTATAATTCACCCCTCCACTTT. This translates into CASTRQYNSPLHF.

The V call is TRBV10-3, the J call TRBJ2-3, with 9 nucleotides matching TRBD1. CDR3 length: 15 residues. Germline trimming cut 6 bases from V and 3 bases from J; bases unmatched to any gene: 7. From germline, CDR1 is ENHRY and CDR2 SYGVKD. The chain's CDR3 is CAIRGTGSFTDTQYF. The CDR3 region has the DNA TGTGCCATCAGAGGGACAGGGAGTTTTACAGATACGCAGTATTTT.

As for this clonotype: One end of the junction is discordant with germline, which a read error may explain. V and J are TRBV27 and TRBJ1-6; D gene ambiguous. The CDR3 has 15 amino acids. Germline CDR1 and CDR2: MNHEY and SMNVEV (reference sequence). The CDR3 region is CASSLVRTLNSPPHF. The CDR3, as DNA: TGTGCCAGCAGTTTAGTAAGGACCCTAAATTCACCCCCCCACTTT.

The J gene is TRBJ2-1, the V gene TRBV13; 8 bases are shared with TRBD2. From germline, CDR1 is PRHDT and CDR2 FYEKMQ (reference sequence). The CDR3 length is 18 residues. The V segment lost 2 bases and the J segment 7 bases; nucleotides outside the gene matches: 16. The CDR3 bases are TGTGCCAGCAGCTTATATGGGGCGGGGACTAGAGGGTGGAATGAGCAGTTCTTC. Its translation: CASSLYGAGTRGWNEQFF. Full variable domain (rest looked up from reference TRBV13 and TRBJ2-1): AAGVIQSPRHLIKEKRETATLKCYPIPRHDTVYWYQQGPGQDPQFLISFYEKMQSDKGSIPDRFSAQQFSDYHSELNMSSLELGDSALYFCASSLYGAGTRGWNEQFFGPGTRLTVL.

The chain recombines TRBV6-1 with TRBJ1-1; D uncertain. The CDR3 consists of 16 residues. Germline CDR1 MNHNS, CDR2 SASEGT. Trimming took 1 base from V and 7 from J, leaving 19 bases between them. CDR3: CASSEGKGWETIEAFF. The CDR3 DNA is TGTGCCAGCAGTGAAGGGAAAGGGTGGGAAACCATTGAAGCTTTCTTT.

This clonotype was picked up a small number of times. The V gene is TRBV7-2, the J gene TRBJ2-6; D uncertain. Germline V gene sequence: CDR1 SGHTA, CDR2 FQGNSA. This CDR3 has 19 amino acids. V lost 5 bases, J lost 2 bases, and 22 bases lay in between. For the CDR3, the DNA is TGTGCCAGCAGCACCCGGGCCGATTGGGGATGGACTGGGGCCAACGTCCTGACTTTC. It specifies CASSTRADWGWTGANVLTF.